The 2 T cell receptor beta chains below come from one sample, sequenced in a study of T cell changes during pregnancy in multiple sclerosis (dated by TCRdb to about 2019). To prepare the library, the immunoSEQ multiplex PCR assay was applied. TCRdb obtained this table from immuneACCESS and retained in-frame rearrangements with V and J assigned. These tables miss some clones; where compared with another copy, unresolved V genes account for less than half of the shortfall, and the remainder is unexplained. This sample is represented by about 85,000 clones; approximately 89% of them were singletons. The ten largest account for roughly 2.5% of the sample. The input for sequencing was peripheral blood, taken in the first trimester of pregnancy. The receptor source for this set is a female donor with multiple sclerosis, enrolled in a pregnancy study.

V gene TRBV6-6 combines with J gene TRBJ2-7; TRBD1 matches 9 bases. Per the germline V gene, CDR1 is MNHNY and CDR2 is SVGAGI (reference sequence). CDR3 size: 13 residues. V was clipped by 5 bases and J by 6 bases; unmatched bases: 5. The CDR3: CASSQQGALEQYF. CDR3 sequence (DNA): TGTGCCAGCAGTCAACAGGGGGCTCTCGAGCAGTACTTC.

The chain joins TRBV9 to TRBJ1-6, with a possible D match to TRBD1 (6 bases). Trimming stripped 0 bases from V and 13 bases from J, with 11 bases between. Germline lookup yields CDR1 SGDLS and CDR2 YYNGEE. The CDR3 sequence is 13 residues long. The CDR3 DNA reads as TGTGCCAGCAGCGTAGACACAGGGTATCCCCTCCACTTT. It codes for CASSVDTGYPLHF.